Sequencing of this T cell receptor beta chain was carried out in a study of beta chain features in type 1 diabetes (dated by TCRdb to 2017 to 2018). Study-level background: Mean age, gender distribution, total cell number and subset yield did not differ between patients and healthy donors. Whereas all 30 or so donors provided naive and central memory subsets, regulatory and stem cell-like memory subsets were isolated from just 8 patients and roughly eight healthy donors. The study compared the TCRB repertoires of sorted circulating CD4+ T cell subsets in recently diagnosed type 1 diabetes patients with those in matched healthy donors. A total of approximately 100 million sorted cells were examined across all samples, and the number of cells per subset was strongly correlated with RNA yield. Overall results and qualifications from the work: Naive, central memory and regulatory TCRB repertoires appeared to be more alike among patients than among healthy donors. Patients with type 1 diabetes made fewer insertions and deleted more nucleotides at VDJ recombination sites, implying thymic rearrangement abnormalities. Sequencing cDNA rather than genomic DNA could over-represent highly expressing activated cells, although activation and CD3 levels did not differ between groups. Type 1 diabetes patients showed a moderate but significant shortening of TCRB CDR3 length in all four CD4+ subsets. Only small numbers of individuals were included in the HLA sub-analyses, which left unresolved whether HLA type had any influence on TCRB rearrangement. PCR might favor shorter templates, but patient and control samples were amplified and corrected together, so any skew would affect both groups equally.

A single peripheral blood draw of 95 to 150 mL on average was collected from each donor into heparinised tubes. Naive, central memory, regulatory and stem cell-like memory CD4+ T cells were sorted on a BD FACSAria II using a panel including CD45RO, CCR7, CD25, CD127, CD95 and CD27. A purity above 95% was achieved for all sorted populations. PBMCs were separated immediately by Lymphoprep density gradient centrifugation and were stained directly, without being cultured. To minimize batch effects, samples were stained and sorted in pairs, one healthy donor with one patient per experiment. V is reduced by 4 bases and J by 10 bases, leaving a spacing of 11 bases between them. CDR1 and CDR2, looked up from the germline V gene (reference sequence), are GTSNPN and SVGIG. Reading from cysteine to phenylalanine, the CDR3 counts 11 amino acids. CDR3 DNA only is kept here, 33 bases in frame from base 1. This clone was detected only a few times. The antigen it binds to is not known. No base quality values were provided; no much bigger clone lies one nucleotide off.

The entire isolated RNA was reverse transcribed using the High Capacity cDNA Reverse Transcription Kit, and thus expressed TCRB transcripts were sequenced. Deep immunoSEQ sequencing was performed on naive, central memory and regulatory T cell samples, with an average of approximately 4 million total reads per sample. Sorted cells were lysed in RLT buffer and RNA was extracted with DNase-treated RNeasy Micro or Mini kits, depending on cell number. Each cell subset was processed on its own to prevent cross-contamination, while patient and healthy donor samples were processed together. The immunoSEQ multiplex PCR was used to amplify TCRB sequences from cDNA, generating 87-bp fragments that spanned the CDR3 region. Sequencing of the amplicons was performed on the Illumina HiSeq platform. As for the original processing: PCR bias was computationally corrected using synthetic template baselines, reads within Hamming distance 2 were collapsed, and singletons that could not be merged were discarded. Reads were aligned to IMGT to assign V, D and J genes, CDR3 length, and insertions or deletions at six rearrangement sites. Within each subset, clonotype counts were normalized to sorted cell number, and only after that were true diversity and Gini coefficients computed with the tcR R package. The overlap coefficient, calculated on TCRB nucleotide sequences, was used to measure repertoire sharing. Out-of-frame TCRB sequences from naive cells were analyzed to stand in for the pre-selection repertoire. TCRdb carries this immuneACCESS record with in-frame sequences only. Its versions omit some clonotypes, under half of them owing to an unresolved V gene in the studies checked, with the rest unexplained. V and J calls and clone size are copied from that table; D and trimming were computed from the DNA. This sample is represented by 250,000 to 300,000 clones; roughly 25% of them were singletons. The top ten hold about 0.012% of the sample.

The clonotype originates from a woman under 40 with type 1 diabetes. Sequenced material: naive CD4+ T cells from blood. The cell subset or site label of this sample denotes: true naive CD4+ T cells. The chain employs TRBV30 and TRBJ2-1; the D gene assignment is ambiguous. The CDR3: CAWTEQTEQFF. In nucleotides, the sequence is TGTGCCTGGACCGAACAAACGGAGCAGTTCTTC.